Presented here are 2 T cell receptor beta chains from one specimen sequenced in a study of blood T cells in healthy people across ages. Combining a sample-barcoded 5' primer with a J-beta primer mix, a second PCR ran for about 6 to 11 cycles. TCRdb reanalysed the 5' RACE reads using MiXCR and keeps one entry per CDR3 protein. The data show some 710,000 distinct CDR3 sequences, around a fifth seen once. Material for sequencing was blood. The receptors come from a man between 65 and 85 years old in good health.

This sequence joins TRBV27 and TRBJ1-3; D not resolved. CDR1 MNHEY and CDR2 SMNVEV come from the germline V gene (reference sequence). Trimming shortened V by 5 bases and J by 0 bases, and 8 bases separated the two germline ends. The CDR3 has 14 residues. The CDR3 is CASSGRSSGNTIYF. The CDR3, as DNA: TGTGCCAGCAGTGGACGAAGCTCTGGAAACACCATATATTTT.

The table lists this clonotype with a few counts. The CDR3 ends on some other residue instead of the conserved phenylalanine or tryptophan, so this is likely a read error. V gene TRBV6-2 or TRBV6-3 combines with J gene TRBJ2-1; 8 bases align to TRBD2. The DNA matches TRBJ2-7 better at its end, which makes the J call doubtful. The CDR3 sequence is 13 residues long. The V gene's germline CDR1 is MNHEY and CDR2 SVGEGT. The CDR3 DNA reads as TGTGCCAGCAGTTACCCCCTAGCGGGCAAGCAGTACGTC. Its translation: CASSYPLAGKQYV.